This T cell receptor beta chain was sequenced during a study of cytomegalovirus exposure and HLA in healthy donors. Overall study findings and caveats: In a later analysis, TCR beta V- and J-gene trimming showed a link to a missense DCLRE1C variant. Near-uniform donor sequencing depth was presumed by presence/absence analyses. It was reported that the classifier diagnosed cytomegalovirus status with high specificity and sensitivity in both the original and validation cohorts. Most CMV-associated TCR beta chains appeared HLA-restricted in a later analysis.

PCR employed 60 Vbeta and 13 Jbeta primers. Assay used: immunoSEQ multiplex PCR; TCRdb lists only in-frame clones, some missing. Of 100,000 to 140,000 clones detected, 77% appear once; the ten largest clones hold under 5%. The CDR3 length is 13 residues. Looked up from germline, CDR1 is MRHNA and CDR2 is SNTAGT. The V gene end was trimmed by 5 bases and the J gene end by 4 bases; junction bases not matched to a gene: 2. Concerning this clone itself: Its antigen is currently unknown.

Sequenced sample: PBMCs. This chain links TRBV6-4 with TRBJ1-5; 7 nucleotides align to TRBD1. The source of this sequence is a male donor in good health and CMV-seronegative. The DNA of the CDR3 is TGTGCCAGCAGTCAACAGGGGAATCAGCCCCAGCATTTT. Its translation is CASSQQGNQPQHF.